This T cell receptor (beta chain) was obtained from a study of tumor-infiltrating lymphocytes in glioblastoma multiforme (dated by TCRdb to the late 2010s). In the study overall: To find out whether intratumoral genomic heterogeneity fosters TIL diversity, the study jointly investigated somatic mutations, TIL diversity and immune response activity. General study outcomes and caveats: T cells were not sorted into functional subsets, and such sorting was noted by the authors as a future improvement. Because T cells carry unequal numbers of TCR transcripts, RNA-based TCR sequencing may distort clone frequencies. Only one glioblastoma patient was included in the TCR and somatic mutation analysis, limiting generalizability.

A modified ARM-PCR protocol with multiple V-beta primers and a C-beta primer was used to build TCRB libraries from RNA via three nested multiplex PCR rounds. Starting from 0.5 to 0.55 ug of total RNA, TCRB-specific cDNA was synthesized using ProtoScript II Reverse Transcriptase and a C-beta primer. The description of the TCRB libraries did not mention any unique molecular identifiers. In the third PCR, barcodes and adapters were added over approximately 25 cycles with Deep VentR (exo-) polymerase, and the 250-500 bp bands were then gel purified. TCRB libraries were sequenced with 250 bp paired-end reads on an Illumina HiSeq 2500. Processing in the source paper ran as follows. The reads were cleaned with Trimmomatic, merged with FLASH and assigned V, D and J segments with MiGEC before being analyzed in VDJtools. VDJtools was used to calculate the Shannon-Wiener diversity index, which quantified repertoire diversity. TCRdb's own reprocessing of the public reads used fastp at Q25 and MiXCR and kept productive beta chains. Under each unique CDR3 protein, matching rows form one entry showing the most common genes and DNA. TCRdb, not the authors, supplied the V and J calls. Within this sample are about 15,000 distinct CDR3 sequences, with roughly 73% of them counted one time only. The ten top clones hold less than 45% of the sample.

This clonotype was seen only a few times. Its antigen is not yet known. Relative to the germline gene, one junction end is altered; a read error may explain this. The AllPrep DNA/RNA mini kit was used to purify genomic DNA and total RNA simultaneously from each of the roughly nine tumor samples. OD 260/280 ratios above 1.9 and RNA integrity numbers above 6.5 were observed for all RNA. As encoded in the germline V gene (reference sequence), CDR1 is DFQATT while CDR2 is SNEGSKA. From cysteine to phenylalanine, the CDR3 is 13 amino acids long. The only DNA kept is the CDR3, 39 bases in frame from the first base.

The sequenced sample consisted of brain tumor tissue. This TCR came from a male donor with glioblastoma. Recombination joined TRBV20-1 with TRBJ1-2; TRBD1 matches 8 bases in the middle. In nucleotide form, the sequence is TGCAATGCTAGGGATAGGACAGGGAATGGCTACACCTTC. This is translated as CNARDRTGNGYTF.